Below, 23 T cell receptor beta chains from the same sample are listed, as sequenced in a study of chemoradiotherapy in HPV16-positive cancers. Measured with immunoSEQ multiplex PCR; TCRdb has only the in-frame clones, and not every one. This sample has roughly 32,000 clones, with around 89% found just once. This material consisted of blood, taken from a patient who underwent chemoradiotherapy. These TCRs come from a human donor with HPV-associated anogenital cancer.

The chain carries TRBV7-9 and TRBJ2-3; possibly TRBD2 for D (6 bases). V was clipped by 2 bases and J by 4 bases, with 22 bases between them. The CDR3 length is 18 residues. Germline V CDR1 and CDR2: SEHNR, FQNEAQ (reference sequence). CDR3: CASSLRTPGERTSDTQYF. CDR3 nucleotide sequence: TGTGCCAGCAGCTTAAGGACCCCGGGGGAGAGGACGTCAGATACGCAGTATTTT.

The gene calls are TRBV12-5 and TRBJ2-3; D remains unclear. CDR3 length: 14 amino acids. V lost 3 bases, J lost 2 bases, and 9 bases lay in between. Germline assignment: CDR1 LGHNT and CDR2 FRNRAP. The DNA for the CDR3 is TGTGCTAGTGGTTTAGGATCCTACACAGATACGCAGTATTTT. Encoded protein: CASGLGSYTDTQYF.

This rearrangement joins TRBV11-3 to TRBJ2-1, with TRBD2 matching over 14 bases. This CDR3 has 16 amino acids. CDR1 and CDR2 (germline): SGHNT, YENEEA. After removal of 5 bases from V and 5 bases from J, the junction contained 5 bases not matched to a gene. The CDR3 bases are TGTGCCAGCAGCCTGGGACTAGCGGGAGAGGACAATGAGCAGTTCTTC. Amino acid sequence: CASSLGLAGEDNEQFF.

CDR3 nucleotides: TGTGCCACCCGCTGGGGTAATGAAAAACTGTTTTTT. It codes for CATRWGNEKLFF. V is TRBV25-1 and J is TRBJ1-4; D gene ambiguous. This CDR3 is built from 12 residues. Trimming left V 10 bases short and J 4 bases short, with 10 bases between. Germline assignment: CDR1 MGHDK and CDR2 SYGVNS.

The chain links TRBV11-3 to TRBJ2-1; D is unresolved. V was shortened by 5 bases and J by 10 bases, with 15 bases between the two germline ends. The CDR3 extends over 13 amino acids. Germline assignment: CDR1 SGHNT and CDR2 YENEEA. The CDR3 DNA sequence: TGTGCCAGCAGCCCCTCCGACTTGGGCGAGCAGTTCTTC. Protein: CASSPSDLGEQFF. Drawing the rest from reference TRBV11-3 and TRBJ2-1, the complete variable domain is EAGVVQSPRYKIIEKKQPVAFWCNPISGHNTLYWYLQNLGQGPELLIRYENEEAVDDSQLPKDRFSAERLKGVDSTLKIQPAELGDSAVYLCASSPSDLGEQFFGPGTRLTVL.

The V and J genes are TRBV6-1 and TRBJ1-4, with 7 positions matching TRBD1. The ends lost 1 base at V and 2 bases at J; junction bases unmatched: 1. The CDR3 consists of 15 residues. The germline gives CDR1 MNHNS, CDR2 SASEGT. The CDR3 DNA reads as TGTGCCAGCAGTGAAGTAGGGGGCACTAATGAAAAACTGTTTTTT. Translation gives CASSEVGGTNEKLFF.

J is TRBJ1-6 and V is TRBV4-3; TRBD1 agrees at 10 bases. J lost 7 bases, V lost 2 bases, and 5 bases had no gene match. The germline V gene encodes CDR1 LGHNA and CDR2 YSLEER. The CDR3 loop spans 16 amino acids. CDR3 protein: CASSQTSTGGNSPLHF. The CDR3 DNA reads TGCGCCAGCAGCCAAACCTCGACAGGGGGCAATTCACCCCTCCACTTT.

CDR3 loop: CASSTTGHHYEQYF. Here the CDR3 DNA reads TGTGCCAGTAGTACAACGGGACACCACTACGAGCAGTACTTC. The rearrangement uses TRBV19 and TRBJ2-7; TRBD1 is a possible D gene (6 bases). The CDR3 extends over 14 amino acids. V was shortened by 4 bases and J by 3 bases, with 13 bases between the two germline ends. Germline assignment: CDR1 LNHDA and CDR2 SQIVND (reference sequence).

This rearrangement joins TRBV5-1 to TRBJ2-3; 9 bases map to TRBD1. Trimming removed 0 bases from V and 4 bases from J; junction bases left unmatched: 15. Germline V gives CDR1 SGHRS, CDR2 YFSETQ. CDR3 length: 19 residues. Here the CDR3 reads CASSLETSIRDRVSDTQYF. CDR3 nucleotides: TGCGCCAGCAGCTTGGAGACCTCAATCCGGGACAGGGTCTCAGATACGCAGTATTTT.

This clone came up a few times. The chain links TRBV5-1 to TRBJ2-1; 10 bases match TRBD2. V shed 0 bases and J 9 bases; nucleotides not matched to a gene: 3. The CDR3 is 14 residues long. Germline V gives CDR1 SGHRS, CDR2 YFSETQ. The CDR3 spells CASSLAPSGGEQFF. The CDR3 region has the DNA TGCGCCAGCAGCTTGGCCCCTAGCGGGGGTGAGCAGTTCTTC.

By share of the sample, this clone is medium-sized. The same CDR3 arises from other DNA sequences in this sample as well. This chain joins TRBV19 and TRBJ1-2; TRBD1 matches at 8 bases. The CDR3 totals 12 residues. The V gene's germline CDR1 is LNHDA and CDR2 SQIVND (reference sequence). Unmatched junction bases numbered 5, after V lost 6 bases and J lost 8 bases. CDR3 region: CASSPDRGGYTF. The CDR3, as DNA: TGTGCCAGTAGCCCTGACAGGGGCGGCTACACCTTC.

The chain recombines TRBV6-5 with TRBJ2-5, with 9 bases matching TRBD1. Unmatched junction bases numbered 5, after V lost 5 bases and J lost 4 bases. This CDR3 is built from 14 residues. Germline CDR1 is MNHEY and CDR2 is SVGAGI. CDR3 sequence: CASSPGTGRETQYF. Written as DNA, the CDR3 is TGTGCCAGCAGTCCCGGGACAGGGAGAGAGACCCAGTACTTC.

V usage is TRBV5-5 and J usage is TRBJ2-7; D is unclear. V lost 5 bases and J 3 bases, leaving 9 bases between the germline ends. Germline V gene sequence: CDR1 SGHKS, CDR2 YYEKEE (reference sequence). CDR3 length: 12 residues. The CDR3 here is CASSTTIYEQYF. CDR3 nucleotide sequence: TGTGCCAGCAGTACCACGATCTACGAGCAGTACTTC.

This chain uses TRBV19 with TRBJ1-6, with D possibly TRBD1 on 6 matching bases. This CDR3 contains 16 residues. Per the germline V gene, CDR1 is LNHDA and CDR2 is SQIVND (reference sequence). V dropped 3 bases and J dropped 4 bases, with 13 bases sitting between them. CDR3 DNA sequence: TGTGCCAGTAGTATCCCCCGAGGGGGATATAATTCACCCCTCCACTTT. It translates to CASSIPRGGYNSPLHF.

V gene TRBV25-1 combines with J gene TRBJ2-5, with a tentative D call TRBD2 (5 bases). This CDR3 spans 14 amino acids. The ends were cut back, 4 bases at V and 7 bases at J, with 16 bases in the middle. CDR1 and CDR2 from the germline V gene are MGHDK and SYGVNS. CDR3 protein: CASSVKDLIGTQYF. The CDR3 bases are TGTGCCAGCAGTGTAAAGGACTTAATCGGGACCCAGTACTTC.

The rearrangement uses TRBV19 and TRBJ1-1; 7 bases are a match to TRBD1. Germline CDR1 reads LNHDA; CDR2 reads SQIVND (reference sequence). This CDR3 is 14 amino acids long. V shed 3 bases and J 4 bases; nucleotides not matched to a gene: 5. CDR3: CASSIARGPTEAFF. In nucleotides, the CDR3 is TGTGCCAGTAGTATCGCGAGGGGGCCCACTGAAGCTTTCTTT.

V and J are TRBV7-8 and TRBJ1-5, with a tentative D call TRBD1 (5 bases). This CDR3 region has 17 residues. V lost 0 bases and J 0 bases, leaving 12 bases between the germline ends. Germline V gives CDR1 SGHVS, CDR2 FQNEAQ. The CDR3 spells CASSLAGTAYSNQPQHF. CDR3 DNA sequence: TGTGCCAGCAGCTTAGCCGGGACCGCCTATAGCAATCAGCCCCAGCATTTT.

The V gene is TRBV6-6, the J gene TRBJ2-2, with D unclear. The CDR3 length is 15 residues. Trimming removed 11 bases at V and 8 bases at J, with 24 bases between. Germline loops: CDR1 MNHNY, CDR2 SVGAGI (reference sequence). The CDR3 spells CAAKIEAARAGELFF. The CDR3 nucleotides are TGTGCCGCCAAGATAGAGGCAGCAAGGGCTGGGGAGCTGTTTTTT.

This chain connects TRBV7-2 to TRBJ1-4; the match to TRBD1 covers 8 bases. Losses at the gene ends were 5 bases for V and 5 bases for J; bases not matched to a gene: 7. Germline-derived CDR1 and CDR2 are SGHTA and FQGNSA. The CDR3 extends over 15 amino acids. As DNA, the CDR3 is TGTGCCAGCAGCCCACGGACAGGGTTCAATGAAAAACTGTTTTTT. It encodes CASSPRTGFNEKLFF.

This clone was picked up a small number of times. The J gene is TRBJ2-2, the V gene TRBV5-6; 11 bases are shared with TRBD1. The junction had 3 bases not matched to a gene; V was cut back by 2 bases and J by 3 bases. There are 16 residues in the CDR3. Per germline, CDR1 SGHDT and CDR2 YYEEEE. The DNA for the CDR3 is TGTGCCAGCAGCTTACCGGGACAGGGGGACACCGGGGAGCTGTTTTTT. Translating gives CASSLPGQGDTGELFF.

This chain joins TRBV7-9 and TRBJ2-1; D gene uncertain. In germline, CDR1 is SEHNR, CDR2 FQNEAQ (reference sequence). The CDR3 has 13 amino acids. V lost 2 bases and J 7 bases, leaving 9 bases between the germline ends. CDR3 sequence: CASSLQVVNEQFF. Here the CDR3 DNA reads TGTGCCAGCAGCTTACAAGTGGTAAATGAGCAGTTCTTC. Looking up the rest from reference TRBV7-9 and TRBJ2-1 gives the full variable domain: DTGVSQNPRHKITKRGQNVTFRCDPISEHNRLYWYRQTLGQGPEFLTYFQNEAQLEKSRLLSDRFSAERPKGSFSTLEIQRTEQGDSAMYLCASSLQVVNEQFFGPGTRLTVL.

The genes are TRBV11-1 and TRBJ2-1; D may correspond to TRBD1 or TRBD2 (5 bases each). CDR1 and CDR2 from the germline V gene are SGHAT and FQDESV (reference sequence). The V end lost 6 bases, the J end lost 5 bases, and 23 bases lay between the germline ends. The CDR3 loop spans 17 amino acids. CDR3 residues: CASRIGRSGWGNNEQFF. Written as DNA, the CDR3 is TGTGCCAGCAGGATAGGGCGGTCGGGTTGGGGGAACAATGAGCAGTTCTTC.

The rearrangement links TRBV7-8 to TRBJ2-1, with D uncertain. V was cut by 0 bases and J by 10 bases, with 10 bases left in between. The germline V gene encodes CDR1 SGHVS and CDR2 FQNEAQ. This CDR3 region has 13 residues. CDR3 coding DNA: TGTGCCAGCAGCTTAGCTCCTTCCGGCGAGCAGTTCTTC. Translating gives CASSLAPSGEQFF.